These 3 T cell receptor beta chains originate from one sample sequenced in a study of naive and memory T cell subsets. An equimolar mix of two oligonucleotides served as the beta constant-region primer for TRBC1 and TRBC2. TCRdb re-called the UMI-ligation and nested PCR reads with MiXCR, one entry per CDR3 protein. The sample lists 140,000 to 150,000 distinct CDR3 sequences, over 15% occurring once. Sequenced: naive CD4+ T cells from blood. The source of these receptors is a human donor in good health.

This clonotype was counted between two and nine times. The chain's CDR3 is CASSWMETGELFF. CDR3 DNA: TGCGCCAGCAGCTGGATGGAAACCGGGGAGCTGTTTTTT. The rearrangement uses TRBV5-1 and TRBJ2-2; D unresolved. The CDR3 is made up of 13 amino acids. Trimming took off 3 bases at V and 5 bases at J, with 8 bases between the two ends. From germline, CDR1 is SGHRS and CDR2 YFSETQ. The variable domain in full, completed from reference TRBV5-1 and TRBJ2-2, reads KAGVTQTPRYLIKTRGQQVTLSCSPISGHRSVSWYQQTPGQGLQFLFEYFSETQRNKGNFPGRFSGRQFSNSRSEMNVSTLELGDSALYLCASSWMETGELFFGEGSRLTVL.

This clonotype was detected only a few times. The chain links TRBV10-3 to TRBJ2-3; 8 nucleotides agree with TRBD2. The CDR3 loop spans 14 amino acids. Germline-derived CDR1 and CDR2 are ENHRY and SYGVKD. V lost 4 bases and J lost 4; bases outside the gene matches: 4. This CDR3 is CAISGQRESDTQYF. CDR3 coding DNA: TGTGCCATCAGTGGCCAGCGGGAGTCAGATACGCAGTATTTT.

This clonotype was seen many times. The chain recombines TRBV20-1 with TRBJ2-1; maybe TRBD1 (8 bases). This CDR3 has 14 residues. V was trimmed by 5 bases and J by 4 bases, leaving 15 bases between them. Germline values: CDR1 DFQATT, CDR2 SNEGSKA (reference sequence). The DNA of the CDR3 is TGCAGTGCTCGAAACAGGGGGGGTTACAATGAGCAGTTCTTC. This codes for CSARNRGGYNEQFF.